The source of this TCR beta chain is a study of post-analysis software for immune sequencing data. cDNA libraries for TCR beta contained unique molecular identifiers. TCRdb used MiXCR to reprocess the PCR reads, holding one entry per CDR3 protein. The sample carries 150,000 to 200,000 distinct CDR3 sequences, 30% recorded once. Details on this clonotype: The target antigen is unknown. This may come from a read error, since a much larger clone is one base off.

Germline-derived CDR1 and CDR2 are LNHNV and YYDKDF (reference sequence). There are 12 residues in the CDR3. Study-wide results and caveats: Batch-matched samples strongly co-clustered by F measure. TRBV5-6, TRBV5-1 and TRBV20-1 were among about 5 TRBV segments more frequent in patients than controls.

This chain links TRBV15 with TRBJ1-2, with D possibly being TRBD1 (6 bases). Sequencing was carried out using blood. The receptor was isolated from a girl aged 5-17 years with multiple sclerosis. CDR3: CATSGRGDGHTF. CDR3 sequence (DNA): TGTGCCACCAGCGGGAGGGGGGATGGCCACACCTTC.